The TCR beta chain under discussion was sequenced for a study of molecular identifiers for immune sequencing clone quantification (dated by TCRdb to about 2018). With regard to the full study: For a replicate experiment, the RNA from either approximately 20,000 or 98,000 naive CD8 T cells was divided into five aliquots, and four of those aliquots went on to sequencing. CD8 T cells were used in a methods study to benchmark molecular-identifier clustering-based TCR repertoire sequencing (MIDCIRS) and TCR RNA copy counting.

To prepare the library, PCR was applied. Reads for this sample came from an Illumina HiSeq 4000. Bulk TCR libraries were generated as previously described, with the TCR primers listed in Table S5 used. Total RNA was purified with the Qiagen AllPrep DNA/RNA kit. Reads from multiple sequencing runs of the same library were pooled before analysis. The authors' pipeline ran thus. Reads were retained only if the reads had an exact TCR constant sequence, and the retained reads were trimmed to 150 nt and grouped according to their 12-nt molecular barcodes. Within each barcode group, reads were sub-clustered at a 15% Levenshtein threshold, and quality-weighted consensus sequences were built per RNA molecule. Non-functional sequences were discarded, and so were lower-count sequences lying one edit away from another sequence. On the basis of fitting two negative binomial distributions, barcode sub-clusters with fewer than 20% of the maximum read count were discarded. The raw public reads went through TCRdb reprocessing: fastp at Q25, MiXCR clone calling, in-frame beta chains kept. Every distinct CDR3 protein forms one entry, paired with its most common genes and DNA. The V and J calls were not made by the authors but by TCRdb's processing. The sample table lists around 470,000 distinct CDR3 sequences, 20% to 25% of them with a count of one. About 0.8% of the sample comes from the top ten.

CDR1 and CDR2 (MNHNY, SVGAGI) derive from the germline V gene (reference sequence). The CDR3 runs 14 residues from the cysteine to the phenylalanine. The retained sequence is limited to the CDR3, 42 bases, with the frame set at the first base. V was cut back by 6 bases and J by 2 bases, leaving a gap of 12 bases between them. Libraries of naive CD8 T cells were built from around 18,000 to 910,000 sorted cells, with 10%, 30% or 50% of the purified RNA used. Naive CD8 T cells were FACS-sorted as CD8+CD4-CCR7+CD45RA+ on a BD FACSAria II into RLT Plus buffer. To test detection sensitivity, Jurkat RNA equivalent to over 8 TCR copies was spiked into samples of roughly 20,000-1,100,000 naive CD8 T cells. Enrichment of CD8 T cells was performed with RosetteSep CD8+ T Cell Enrichment Cocktail and Ficoll-Paque, after which ACK red cell lysis was carried out. General study outcomes and caveats: In CMV-specific effector cells, clones with more than 20 RNA copies accounted for over 97% of molecules, whereas in naive cells such clones accounted for under 1%. Modeling gave about 3 recovered TCR RNA copies per cell versus about ten by digital PCR, implying 25% to 30% capture efficiency. Naive libraries contained spiked-in Jurkat TCR RNA (10 copies' worth), which is not part of the donor repertoire. Highly expanded clone sizes could be underestimated if identical TCR molecules share a barcode. When barcode sub-clustering was left out, chimeric consensus sequences inflated TCR diversity, with chimeras reaching as high as 47%. Spiked-in Jurkat TCR RNA equal to a single cell's worth was reported to be detectable even within one million naive CD8 T cells.

To note about this clonotype: Its antigen is not yet known. Within one base of it there is no much larger clone, and no base qualities were kept.

The chain is encoded by TRBV6-6 joined to TRBJ2-3, with a weak D call of TRBD2 (6 bases match). The sequenced material came from naive CD8+ T cells from blood, with Jurkat cell RNA spiked in. According to the study, the label for this sample's cell subset or site signals: FACS-sorted CD8+CD4-CCR7+CD45RA+ naive T cells. This receptor was obtained from a human donor in good health. Some libraries in this study had Jurkat cell RNA spiked in. The CDR3 is CASSEGRNTDTQYF. The nucleotide sequence reads as follows: TGTGCCAGCAGCGAAGGGAGGAACACAGATACGCAGTATTTT.